The 9 T cell receptor beta chains in this list originate from one sample, sequenced in a study of cytomegalovirus exposure and HLA in healthy donors. The PCR contained 60 Vbeta and 13 Jbeta primers. The repertoire was sequenced with immunoSEQ multiplex PCR; TCRdb's copy has only in-frame clones and lacks some. This repertoire shows about 59,000 clones, over 60% found once; its top ten account for 6.8%. Sequenced input: PBMCs. These receptors came from a man aged 25 to 45 in good health and CMV-seropositive.

V is TRBV18 and J is TRBJ2-1, with D possibly matching TRBD2 (5 bases). This CDR3 region has 14 residues. The germline V and J ends were trimmed by 2 bases and 0 bases, with 5 bases remaining between them. Germline CDR1 reads KGHSH; CDR2 reads LQKENI. The DNA of the CDR3 is TGTGCCAGCTCACCAGGGAGCTCCTACAATGAGCAGTTCTTC. Its protein is CASSPGSSYNEQFF.

This clone was counted a few times. The chain carries TRBV5-4 and TRBJ1-1; D gene ambiguous. Per germline, CDR1 SGHNT and CDR2 YYREEE (reference sequence). The CDR3 spans 13 residues. Trimming cost V 1 base and J 3 bases, with 7 bases left between them. CDR3 DNA: TGTGCCAGCAGCTTGTCCCGAGACACTGAAGCTTTCTTT. Translation gives CASSLSRDTEAFF.

This clone appeared once. The chain links TRBV7-2 to TRBJ2-5, with 11 bases identical to TRBD2. Germline V gene sequence: CDR1 SGHTA, CDR2 FQGNSA. V dropped 5 bases and J dropped 5; count of bases not matched to a gene: 10. CDR3 length: 16 residues. CDR3 loop: CASSIPSGGSHETQYF. The CDR3 nucleotides are TGTGCCAGCAGCATCCCTAGCGGGGGGTCCCACGAGACCCAGTACTTC.

This clone came up a few times. V is TRBV6-1 and J is TRBJ1-2, with 7 bases identical to TRBD1. This CDR3 region has 13 residues. The germline V gene encodes CDR1 MNHNS and CDR2 SASEGT. The ends lost 6 bases at V and 2 bases at J; junction bases unmatched: 3. The CDR3, as DNA: TGTGCCAGCAGCCTGGGACAGAACTATGGCTACACCTTC. Protein product: CASSLGQNYGYTF.

In this sample, this clone turned up a few times. This CDR3 is also generated by other DNA sequences in the sample. The chain combines TRBV7-3 with TRBJ1-2, with 9 bases fitting TRBD1. CDR3 size: 13 residues. Germline-derived CDR1 and CDR2 are SGHTA and FQGTGA. J gave up 4 bases and V 5 bases, and 2 bases lay outside the gene matches. CDR3 protein: CASSPGQGYGYTF. The DNA of the CDR3 is TGTGCCAGCAGCCCGGGACAGGGCTATGGCTACACCTTC.

The chain couples TRBV15 to TRBJ1-4; D unresolved. Germline-derived CDR1 and CDR2 are LNHNV and YYDKDF (reference sequence). The germline V and J ends were trimmed by 8 bases and 12 bases, with 22 bases remaining between them. This CDR3 spans 14 amino acids. The CDR3 sequence is CATHTLEPPGELFF. The CDR3 DNA follows: TGTGCCACCCATACGCTCGAGCCTCCCGGGGAACTGTTTTTT.

About this clone itself: With a far larger clone one base away, a read error is the likely cause. This CDR3 is also generated by other DNA sequences in the sample. This chain uses TRBV4-3 with TRBJ1-1; TRBD1 is a possible D gene (6 bases). CDR1 is LGHNA, CDR2 YSLEER, per germline. The length of the CDR3 is 17 residues. CDR3: CASSQDRGGIGGTEAFF. CDR3 bases: TGCGCCAGTAGCCAAGATCGAGGGGGAATCGGAGGCACTGAAGCTTTCTTT.

This chain links TRBV14 with TRBJ2-1; D unclear. Germline CDR1 SGHDN, CDR2 FVKESK. The CDR3 is 11 residues long. The V end was cut by 3 bases, the J end by 7 bases, with 4 bases between. The CDR3 region is CASSQRNEQFF. CDR3 coding DNA: TGTGCCAGCAGCCAGAGGAATGAGCAGTTCTTC.

There are a few counts of this clone. This chain joins TRBV2 and TRBJ1-5, with D tentatively TRBD1 (5 bases). Germline loops: CDR1 SNHLY, CDR2 FYNNEI. The CDR3 length is 13 residues. V lost 7 bases and J 2 bases, leaving 9 bases between the germline ends. CDR3 in DNA: TGTGCCAGCATCAGGGAGGGCAATCAGCCCCAGCATTTT. Translated, it gives CASIREGNQPQHF. Full variable domain (outside the CDR3, taken from reference TRBV2 and TRBJ1-5): EPEVTQTPSHQVTQMGQEVILRCVPISNHLYFYWYRQILGQKVEFLVSFYNNEISEKSEIFDDQFSVERPDGSNFTLKIRSTKLEDSAMYFCASIREGNQPQHFGDGTRLSIL.